This TCR beta chain was identified during a study of T cell repertoires in cytomegalovirus infection. TCRdb passed the reads through MiXCR, listing each CDR3 protein once. The sample records fewer than 900,000 distinct CDR3 sequences, roughly 28% being singletons. The CDR3 totals 14 residues. The V gene's germline CDR1 is PRHDT and CDR2 FYEKMQ (reference sequence). Trimming took off 3 bases at V and 1 base at J, with 7 bases between the two ends. This clonotype was seen only a few times. Its antigen is still unknown. This TCR derives from a human donor in good health (CMV status not recorded). Some clones in this sample may be carry-over from other donors' samples. The chain couples TRBV13 to TRBJ1-3; possibly TRBD1 for D (5 bases). The sequencing used cultured CD8+ T cells from PBMCs, collected from culture after CMV antigen stimulation. CDR3 region: CASSFGTSGNTIYF. CDR3 sequence (DNA): TGTGCCAGCAGCTTCGGGACGTCTGGAAACACCATATATTTT. The full variable domain, rest sourced from reference TRBV13 and TRBJ1-3, is AAGVIQSPRHLIKEKRETATLKCYPIPRHDTVYWYQQGPGQDPQFLISFYEKMQSDKGSIPDRFSAQQFSDYHSELNMSSLELGDSALYFCASSFGTSGNTIYFGEGSWLTVV.